This entry is about one T cell receptor (beta chain). TCRdb keeps only in-frame clones here, not all; method: immunoSEQ multiplex PCR. Of around 270,000 clones in the sample, 75% to 95% are singletons; the top ten hold around 2.6%. These data belong to a study of blood T cell repertoires in COVID-19. About the study: COVID-19 samples from acute and convalescent phases originated in the United States, Italy and Spain.

Germline loops: CDR1 DFQATT, CDR2 SNEGSKA (reference sequence). The CDR3 spans 17 residues. V lost 3 bases to trimming and J lost 0 bases; unmatched junction nucleotides: 11. The clonotype was recovered from a person between 18 and 30 years old with COVID-19, enrolled during active disease. The sequencing input was peripheral blood. This chain connects TRBV20-1 to TRBJ2-7; 10 bases match TRBD1. The CDR3 region has the DNA TGCAGTGCTAGTCCGGGACAGGGGACGATATTCTCCTACGAGCAGTACTTC. Protein: CSASPGQGTIFSYEQYF.